The next 12 T cell receptor beta chains were all read from a single sample in a study of post-analysis software for immune sequencing data. Their target antigens are unknown. Unique molecular identifiers were present in the TCR beta cDNA libraries. TCRdb used MiXCR to reprocess the PCR reads, holding one entry per CDR3 protein. The sample lists approximately 260,000 distinct CDR3 sequences; about 38% were seen once. Broader study findings: The study found TRBV5-6, TRBV5-1 and TRBV20-1 among five or six TRBV segments more frequent in patients than controls.

The sample comprised blood. Receptors were obtained from a girl between 5 and 17 years old with multiple sclerosis.

This clonotype has a count of ten or more. V usage is TRBV20-1 and J usage is TRBJ2-1; D is undetermined. V lost 0 bases to trimming and J lost 1 base, with 16 bases between them. Germline V gene data show CDR1 as DFQATT and CDR2 as SNEGSKA (reference sequence). The CDR3 covers 17 residues. The CDR3 loop is CSARDISDAGSYNEQFF. The CDR3 nucleotides are TGCAGTGCTAGAGATATTTCTGACGCCGGGTCCTACAATGAGCAGTTCTTC.

This clonotype was found many times. The chain is built from TRBV6-5 and TRBJ2-1; tentatively, D is TRBD1 (5 bases). This CDR3 is 14 amino acids long. Trimming removed 7 bases from V and 8 bases from J, with 18 bases in between. Germline assignment: CDR1 MNHEY and CDR2 SVGAGI. The CDR3 reads CASINRLGGYEQFF. For the CDR3, the DNA is TGTGCCAGCATTAACAGGTTGGGCGGCTATGAGCAGTTCTTC.

This clonotype was recorded many times. This sequence joins TRBV28 and TRBJ2-3; D unclear. This CDR3 has 15 amino acids. The V gene lost 3 bases and the J gene lost 0 bases, with 10 bases spanning the gap. CDR1 MDHEN and CDR2 SYDVKM come from the germline V gene. CDR3 protein: CASSFGSSSTDTQYF. CDR3 DNA: TGTGCCAGCAGTTTCGGCTCCTCTAGCACAGATACGCAGTATTTT.

Ten or more counts support this clonotype. V and J are TRBV4-1 and TRBJ1-2, with D unresolved. CDR3 length equals 13 residues. CDR1 is MGHRA and CDR2 is YSYEKL in the germline V gene. Trimming took off 1 base at V and 10 bases at J, with 13 bases between the two ends. CDR3 DNA: TGCGCCAGCAGCCAAGTAGACCGAATTTCCTACACCTTC. Amino acid sequence: CASSQVDRISYTF.

This clonotype occurred many times. The chain combines TRBV27 with TRBJ2-7; D remains unclear. This CDR3 is built from 14 residues. The V gene's germline CDR1 is MNHEY and CDR2 SMNVEV (reference sequence). Trimming took 5 bases from V and 6 from J, leaving 17 bases between them. CDR3 residues: CASSPNSPRSEQYF. DNA for the CDR3: TGTGCCAGCAGTCCTAACTCCCCTCGCTCCGAGCAGTACTTC.

This clonotype has more than one count but fewer than ten. A much larger clone sits a single nucleotide away, making a read error possible. This rearrangement joins TRBV12-3 or TRBV12-4 to TRBJ2-5; the match to TRBD2 covers 12 bases. Germline trimming cut 6 bases from V and 2 bases from J; bases unmatched to any gene: 1. This CDR3 contains 14 residues. The CDR3 DNA follows: TGTGCCAGCAGCGGGACTAGCGGGCAAGAGACCCAGTACTTC. Translating it yields CASSGTSGQETQYF.

In this sample, this clonotype turned up many times. The V gene is TRBV7-2, the J gene TRBJ1-5; the D is unclear. The V end was cut by 4 bases, the J end by 1 base, with 11 bases between. This CDR3 comprises 15 residues. CDR1 is SGHTA and CDR2 is FQGNSA in the germline V gene. The chain's CDR3 is CASSSKGGSNQPQHF. CDR3 nucleotide sequence: TGTGCCAGCAGCTCTAAAGGCGGGAGCAATCAGCCCCAGCATTTT.

The chain links TRBV3-1 to TRBJ2-1, with 9 bases matching TRBD2. The trim removed 6 bases at V and 5 bases at J, leaving 8 bases unmatched. Germline V gene data show CDR1 as LGHDT and CDR2 as YNNKEL (reference sequence). This CDR3 has 15 residues. The CDR3, as DNA: TGTGCCAGCAGACCCAGCGGGGGGTCCCACAATGAGCAGTTCTTC. As protein: CASRPSGGSHNEQFF.

The chain combines TRBV7-3 with TRBJ2-5, with 8 bases lining up with TRBD1. Trimming cost V 6 bases and J 1 base; bases outside gene matches: 19. The germline gives CDR1 SGHTA, CDR2 FQGTGA. The CDR3 totals 19 residues. CDR3 nucleotides: TGTGCCAGCAGTAAAACCGGGACAGGACAATCCCGGGGCCAAGAGACCCAGTACTTC. Residues: CASSKTGTGQSRGQETQYF.

The chain links TRBV10-3 to TRBJ2-5, with D possibly matching TRBD2 (5 bases). This CDR3 comprises 14 residues. V lost 0 bases to trimming and J lost 4 bases, with 9 bases between them. CDR1 is ENHRY, CDR2 SYGVKD, per germline. For the CDR3, the DNA is TGTGCCATCAGTGAGTCGGCGGGTGGAGAGACCCAGTACTTC. It yields the protein CAISESAGGETQYF.

V is TRBV12-3 or TRBV12-4 and J is TRBJ2-3; D is ambiguous. Trimming removed 2 bases at V and 2 bases at J, with 5 bases between. The CDR3 runs 13 residues. CDR3 region: CASSLPATDTQYF. In nucleotides, the CDR3 is TGTGCCAGCAGTTTACCAGCCACAGATACGCAGTATTTT.

This clonotype has at least ten counts. The rearrangement uses TRBV7-2 and TRBJ2-5, with TRBD2 as a possible D gene (6 bases). Deletions cut 5 bases from V and 4 bases from J, with 14 bases between. The CDR3 has 14 amino acids. The germline CDR1 and CDR2 sequences are SGHTA and FQGNSA. As DNA, the CDR3 is TGTGCCAGCAGCACGGGACTTCCCTCAGAGACCCAGTACTTC. Translation: CASSTGLPSETQYF.